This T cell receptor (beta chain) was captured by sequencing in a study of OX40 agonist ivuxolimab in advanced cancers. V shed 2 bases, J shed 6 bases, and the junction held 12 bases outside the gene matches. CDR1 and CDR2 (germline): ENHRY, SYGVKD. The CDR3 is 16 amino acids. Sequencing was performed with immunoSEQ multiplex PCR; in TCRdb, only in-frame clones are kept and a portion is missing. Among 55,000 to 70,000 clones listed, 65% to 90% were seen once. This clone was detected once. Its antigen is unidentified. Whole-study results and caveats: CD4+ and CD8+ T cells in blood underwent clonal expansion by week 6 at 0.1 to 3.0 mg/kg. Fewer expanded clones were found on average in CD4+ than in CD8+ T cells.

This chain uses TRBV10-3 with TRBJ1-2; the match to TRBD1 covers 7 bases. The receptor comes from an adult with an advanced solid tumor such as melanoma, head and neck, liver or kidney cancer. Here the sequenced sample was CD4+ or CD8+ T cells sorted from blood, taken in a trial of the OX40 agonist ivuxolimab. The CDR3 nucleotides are TGTGCCATCAGTGAGGGGCAGGGGGGCGGCGTGGATGGCTACACCTTC. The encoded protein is CAISEGQGGGVDGYTF.